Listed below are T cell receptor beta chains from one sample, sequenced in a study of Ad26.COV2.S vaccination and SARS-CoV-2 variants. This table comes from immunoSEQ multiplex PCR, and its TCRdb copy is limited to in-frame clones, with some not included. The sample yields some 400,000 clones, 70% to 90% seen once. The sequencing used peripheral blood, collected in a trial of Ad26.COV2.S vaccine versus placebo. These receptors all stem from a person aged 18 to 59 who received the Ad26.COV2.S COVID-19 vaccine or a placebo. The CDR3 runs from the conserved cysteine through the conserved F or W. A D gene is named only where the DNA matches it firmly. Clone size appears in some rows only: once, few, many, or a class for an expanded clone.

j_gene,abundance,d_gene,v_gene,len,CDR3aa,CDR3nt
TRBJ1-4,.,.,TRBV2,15,CASSGQLTTNEKLFF,TGTGCCAGCAGTGGTCAGCTTACAACTAATGAAAAACTGTTTTTT
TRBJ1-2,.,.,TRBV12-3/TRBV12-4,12,CASSLLMEGYTF,TGTGCCAGCAGTTTGTTGATGGAGGGCTACACCTTC
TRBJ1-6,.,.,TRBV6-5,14,CASSDRTPGAPLHF,TGTGCCAGCAGCGATAGGACCCCAGGGGCGCCCCTCCACTTT
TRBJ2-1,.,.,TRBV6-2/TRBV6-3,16,CASSYSKGSSYNEQFF,TGTGCCAGCAGTTACTCGAAGGGGAGCTCCTACAATGAGCAGTTCTTC
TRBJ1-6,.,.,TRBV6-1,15,CASSEGAQGGSPLHF,TGTGCCAGCAGTGAGGGGGCCCAGGGAGGTTCACCCCTCCACTTT
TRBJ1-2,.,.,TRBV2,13,CASSRGRNYGYTF,TGTGCCAGCAGCCGCGGGCGGAACTATGGCTACACCTTC
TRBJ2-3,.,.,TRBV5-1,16,CASSGLTGLAGYTQYF,TGCGCCAGCAGCGGGTTAACAGGGCTAGCAGGATATACGCAGTATTTT
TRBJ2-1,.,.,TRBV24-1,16,CATSDRDAKAYNEQFF,TGTGCCACCAGTGATCGGGACGCAAAAGCCTACAATGAGCAGTTCTTC
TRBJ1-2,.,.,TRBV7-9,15,CASSLAGRADYGYTF,TGTGCCAGCAGCTTAGCTGGCAGGGCTGACTATGGCTACACCTTC
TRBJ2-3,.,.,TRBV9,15,CASSASSVNTDTQYF,TGTGCCAGCAGCGCTTCTAGCGTCAACACAGATACGCAGTATTTT
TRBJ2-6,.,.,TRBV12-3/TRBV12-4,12,CASSLGPNVLTF,TGTGCCAGCAGTTTGGGACCCAACGTCCTGACTTTC
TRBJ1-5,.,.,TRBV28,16,CASSSTGFRVGQPQHF,TGTGCCAGCAGTTCAACAGGGTTCCGGGTCGGTCAGCCCCAGCATTTT
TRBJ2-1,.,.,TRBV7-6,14,CASSSEGVNNEQFF,TGTGCCAGCAGCTCAGAGGGGGTAAATAACGAGCAGTTCTTC
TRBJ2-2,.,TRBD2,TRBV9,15,CASSRTSGSTGELFF,TGTGCCAGCAGCAGGACTAGCGGGAGCACCGGGGAGCTGTTTTTT
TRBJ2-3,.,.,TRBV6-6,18,CASSLWVTQSSSTDTQYF,TGTGCCAGCAGTCTTTGGGTAACCCAGTCTTCTAGCACAGATACGCAGTATTTT
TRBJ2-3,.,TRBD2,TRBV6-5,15,CASSPVSGSTDTQYF,TGTGCCAGCAGTCCAGTTAGCGGGAGTACAGATACGCAGTATTTT
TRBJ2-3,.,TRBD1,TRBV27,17,CASSPRLMGQVKDTQYF,TGTGCCAGCAGCCCCCGGCTTATGGGACAGGTCAAAGATACGCAGTATTTT
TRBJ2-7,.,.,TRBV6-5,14,CASSKSRASYEQYF,TGTGCCAGCAGTAAGTCTAGGGCCTCCTACGAGCAGTACTTC
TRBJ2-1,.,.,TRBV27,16,CASSKLWRDLLNEQFF,TGTGCCAGCAGTAAGTTATGGCGGGACCTCCTCAATGAGCAGTTCTTC
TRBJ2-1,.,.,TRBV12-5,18,CASGLVTTIPGPSDEQFF,TGTGCTAGTGGTTTGGTAACAACAATCCCGGGGCCCTCCGATGAGCAGTTCTTC
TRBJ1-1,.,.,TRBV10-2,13,CASSAGRSTEAFF,TGCGCCAGCAGTGCAGGGAGGTCCACTGAAGCTTTCTTT
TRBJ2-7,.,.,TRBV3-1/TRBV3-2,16,CASSTSGTRNNYKQYF,TGTGCCAGCAGCACTTCCGGGACACGGAACAACTACAAGCAGTACTTC
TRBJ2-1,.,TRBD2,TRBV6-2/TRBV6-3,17,CASSYLTSASSYNEQFF,TGTGCCAGCAGTTACCTGACTAGCGCCAGCTCCTACAATGAGCAGTTCTTC
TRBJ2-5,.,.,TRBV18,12,CASSPPGETQYF,TGTGCCAGCTCACCACCGGGGGAGACCCAGTACTTC
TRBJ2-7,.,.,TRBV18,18,CASSPGGAWGLGTYEQYF,TGTGCCAGCTCACCGGGGGGGGCCTGGGGACTTGGAACCTACGAGCAGTACTTC
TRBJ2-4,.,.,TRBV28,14,CASTLRDVDNIQYF,TGTGCCAGCACCCTTCGGGATGTGGACAACATTCAGTACTTC
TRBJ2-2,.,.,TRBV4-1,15,CASSRTSSLPGELFF,TGCGCCAGCAGCCGGACTTCTAGCCTTCCCGGGGAGCTGTTTTTT
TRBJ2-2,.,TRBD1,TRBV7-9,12,CASSPGQGELFF,TGTGCCAGCAGCCCAGGACAGGGCGAGCTGTTTTTT
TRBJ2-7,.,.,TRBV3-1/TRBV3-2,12,CASSQGGYEQYF,TGTGCCAGCAGCCAGGGGGGATACGAGCAGTACTTC
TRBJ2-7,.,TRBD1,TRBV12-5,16,CASGLIDRGQTYEQYF,TGTGCTAGTGGTTTGATCGACAGGGGACAGACCTACGAGCAGTACTTC
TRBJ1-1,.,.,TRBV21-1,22,CASSKETSALYRDLSMNTEAFF,TGTGCCAGCAGCAAAGAGACGTCGGCCCTCTACAGGGACCTCTCTATGAACACTGAAGCTTTCTTT
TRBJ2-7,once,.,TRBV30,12,CAWGSGGTEQYF,TGTGCCTGGGGGTCAGGGGGGACCGAGCAGTACTTC
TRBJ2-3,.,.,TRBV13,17,CASSSRSIGGNSDTQYF,TGTGCCAGCAGCTCCCGTTCCATAGGGGGGAATTCAGATACGCAGTATTTT
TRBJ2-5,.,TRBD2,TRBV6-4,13,CACRTSGQETQYF,TGTGCCTGCCGGACTAGCGGGCAAGAGACCCAGTACTTC
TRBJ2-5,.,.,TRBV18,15,CASSPRGGGQETQYF,TGTGCCAGCTCACCACGAGGGGGGGGACAAGAGACCCAGTACTTC
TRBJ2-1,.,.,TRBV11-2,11,CASSLDGEQFF,TGTGCCAGCAGCTTAGACGGTGAGCAGTTCTTC
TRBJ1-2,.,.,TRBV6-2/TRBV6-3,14,CASSLAGENYGYTF,TGTGCCAGCAGTTTAGCAGGGGAAAACTATGGCTACACCTTC
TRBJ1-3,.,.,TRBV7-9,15,CASSSRGVPGNTIYF,TGTGCCAGCAGCTCCAGGGGAGTCCCTGGAAACACCATATATTTT
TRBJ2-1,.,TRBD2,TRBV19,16,CASSILGLAGGSEQFF,TGTGCCAGTAGTATACTGGGACTAGCGGGAGGTTCTGAGCAGTTCTTC
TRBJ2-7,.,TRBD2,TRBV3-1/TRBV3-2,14,CASSQDTLASEQYF,TGTGCCAGCAGCCAAGATACACTAGCGTCCGAGCAGTACTTC
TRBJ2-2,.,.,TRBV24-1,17,CATSDPTGPNPSGELFF,TGTGCCACCAGTGACCCCACCGGCCCAAATCCAAGCGGGGAGCTGTTTTTT
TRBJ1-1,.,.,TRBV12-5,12,CASGRTFTEAFF,TGTGCTAGTGGCCGAACGTTCACTGAAGCTTTCTTT
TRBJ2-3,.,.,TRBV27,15,CASSLKSPNTDTQYF,TGTGCCAGCAGTTTAAAGAGTCCTAACACAGATACGCAGTATTTT
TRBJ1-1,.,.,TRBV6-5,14,CASSYSKFRTEAFF,TGTGCCAGCAGTTACTCGAAGTTCAGGACTGAAGCTTTCTTT
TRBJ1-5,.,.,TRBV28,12,CASGALEGAQHF,TGTGCCAGCGGCGCTTTAGAGGGGGCCCAGCATTTT
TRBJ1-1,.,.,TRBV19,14,CASSTRRENTEAFF,TGTGCCAGTAGTACCCGACGGGAGAACACTGAAGCTTTCTTT
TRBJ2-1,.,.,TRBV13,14,CASSLSAGNNEQFF,TGTGCCAGCAGCTTGTCGGCGGGAAACAATGAGCAGTTCTTC
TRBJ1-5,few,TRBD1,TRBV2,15,CASSEGQGAFQPQHF,TGTGCCAGCAGTGAAGGGCAGGGGGCCTTTCAGCCCCAGCATTTT
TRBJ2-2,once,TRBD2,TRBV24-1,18,CATSDQMTSGNFRGELFF,TGTGCCACCAGTGACCAAATGACTAGCGGGAATTTTCGCGGGGAGCTGTTTTTT
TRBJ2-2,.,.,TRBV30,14,CAWSVGFYTGELFF,TGTGCCTGGAGTGTGGGATTTTACACCGGGGAGCTGTTTTTT
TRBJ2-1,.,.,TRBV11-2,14,CASSRYSAYNEQFF,TGTGCCAGCAGCCGATATAGCGCCTACAATGAGCAGTTCTTC
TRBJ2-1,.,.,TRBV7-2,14,CASSLTRSYNEQFF,TGTGCCAGCAGCTTGACCCGCTCCTACAATGAGCAGTTCTTC
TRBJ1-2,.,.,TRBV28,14,CASSLPGLLGGYTF,TGTGCCAGCAGTTTACCGGGGCTCTTGGGTGGCTACACCTTC
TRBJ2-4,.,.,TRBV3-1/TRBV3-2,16,CASSQVWRGAKNIQYF,TGTGCCAGCAGCCAAGTGTGGAGGGGAGCCAAAAACATTCAGTACTTC
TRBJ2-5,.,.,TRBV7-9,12,CASSLFGETQYF,TGTGCCAGCAGCTTATTTGGGGAGACCCAGTACTTC